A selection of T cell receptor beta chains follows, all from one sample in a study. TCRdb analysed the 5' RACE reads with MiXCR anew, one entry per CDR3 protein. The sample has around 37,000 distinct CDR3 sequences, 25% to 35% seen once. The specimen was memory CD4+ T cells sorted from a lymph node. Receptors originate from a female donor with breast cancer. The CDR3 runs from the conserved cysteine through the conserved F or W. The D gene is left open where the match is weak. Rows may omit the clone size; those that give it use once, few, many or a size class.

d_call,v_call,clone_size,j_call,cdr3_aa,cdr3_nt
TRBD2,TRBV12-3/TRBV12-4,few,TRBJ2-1,CASILSTSGSWFF,TGTGCCAGCATTCTCTCGACTAGCGGGAGTTGGTTCTTC
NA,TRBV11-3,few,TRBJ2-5,CASSGDLETQYF,TGTGCCAGCAGCGGGGACCTCGAGACCCAGTACTTC
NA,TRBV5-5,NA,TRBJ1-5,CASSPGRLNQPQHF,TGTGCCAGCAGCCCGGGACGGCTCAATCAGCCCCAGCATTTT
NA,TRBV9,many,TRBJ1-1,CASSVNHVNTEAFF,TGTGCCAGCAGCGTGAATCACGTGAACACTGAAGCTTTCTTT
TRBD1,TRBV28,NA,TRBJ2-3,CASRRGRQPDTQYF,TGTGCCAGCCGCAGGGGGCGACAACCAGATACGCAGTATTTT
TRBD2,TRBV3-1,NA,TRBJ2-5,CASSPDRLAGVQETQYF,TGTGCCAGCAGCCCGGATAGACTAGCGGGGGTTCAAGAGACCCAGTACTTC
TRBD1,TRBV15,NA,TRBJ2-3,CATATGGTDTQYF,TGTGCCACGGCGACAGGGGGAACAGATACGCAGTATTTT
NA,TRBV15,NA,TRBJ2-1,CATSGLYAKDLYNEQFF,TGTGCCACCAGCGGGCTTTACGCCAAAGACCTCTACAATGAGCAGTTCTTC
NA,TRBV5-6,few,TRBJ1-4,CASSDLSEKLFF,TGTGCCAGCAGCGACTTAAGTGAAAAACTGTTTTTT
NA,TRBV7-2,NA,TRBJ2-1,CASSLDQKQFF,TGTGCCAGCAGCTTAGATCAGAAGCAGTTCTTC
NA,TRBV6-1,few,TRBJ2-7,CASSEGPPKYF,TGTGCCAGCAGTGAGGGACCGCCAAAGTACTTC
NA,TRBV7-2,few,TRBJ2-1,CASSFRQIGFF,TGTGCCAGCAGCTTTCGGCAGATAGGCTTCTTC
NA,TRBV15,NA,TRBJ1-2,CATSRDLEGYGYTF,TGTGCCACCAGCAGAGATCTCGAGGGATATGGCTACACCTTC
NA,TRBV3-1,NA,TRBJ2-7,CASSQEPGEQYF,TGTGCCAGCAGCCAAGAACCTGGGGAGCAGTACTTC